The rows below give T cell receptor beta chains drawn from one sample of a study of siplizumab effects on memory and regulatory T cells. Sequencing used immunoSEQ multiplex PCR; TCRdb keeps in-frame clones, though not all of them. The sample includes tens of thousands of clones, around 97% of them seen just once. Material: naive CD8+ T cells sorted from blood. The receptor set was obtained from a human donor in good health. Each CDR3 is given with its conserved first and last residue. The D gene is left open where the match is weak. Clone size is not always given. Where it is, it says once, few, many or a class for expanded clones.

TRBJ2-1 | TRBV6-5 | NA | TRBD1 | TGTGCCAGCAGCGCGGGACAGGGGGCGTTTGAGCAGTTCTTC | CASSAGQGAFEQFF
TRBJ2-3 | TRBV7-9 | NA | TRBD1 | TGTGCCAGCAGCCCTGGACAGGGGGCAGATACGCAGTATTTT | CASSPGQGADTQYF
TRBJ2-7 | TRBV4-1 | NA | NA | TGCGCCAGCAGCCTAAACGGGCCTCCCTACGAGCAGTACTTC | CASSLNGPPYEQYF
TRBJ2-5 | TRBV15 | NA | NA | TGTGCCACCAGCAGAGAAGCCTCGGCACTTAAGACCCAGTACTTC | CATSREASALKTQYF
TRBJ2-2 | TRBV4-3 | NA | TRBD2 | TGCGCCAGCAGCCAAGGACTAGCGGGGTACACCGGGGAGCTGTTTTTT | CASSQGLAGYTGELFF
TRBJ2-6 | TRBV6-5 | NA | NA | TGTGCCAGCAGATCGTACCTTCCTGGGGCCAACGTCCTGACTTTC | CASRSYLPGANVLTF
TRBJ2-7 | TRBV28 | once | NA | TGTGCCAGCAGAACACACGGAGGAACCTACGAGCAGTACTTC | CASRTHGGTYEQYF
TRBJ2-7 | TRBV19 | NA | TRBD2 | TGTGCCAGTAGTATTACCCTCCTAGCGGGCCGATCCTACGAGCAGTACTTC | CASSITLLAGRSYEQYF
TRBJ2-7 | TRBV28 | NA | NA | TGTGCCAGCAGTTTTGGGCTACAGACCTACGAGCAGTACTTC | CASSFGLQTYEQYF
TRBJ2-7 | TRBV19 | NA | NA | TGTGCCAGTACCCCGGGGCTCCTGGACGAGCAGTACTTC | CASTPGLLDEQYF
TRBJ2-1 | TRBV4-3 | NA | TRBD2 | TGCGCCAGCAGCCAAGATTGGAGGACAGAGACTAGCGGGAGTAGAAATGAGCAGTTCTTC | CASSQDWRTETSGSRNEQFF
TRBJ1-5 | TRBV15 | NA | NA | TGTGCCACCAGCAGAGCCCGGCAGGACCATCAGCCCCAGCATTTT | CATSRARQDHQPQHF
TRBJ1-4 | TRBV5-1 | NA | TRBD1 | TGCGCCAGCAGCTTGGTCCGGACAGGGGAGCAAGAAAAACTGTTTTTT | CASSLVRTGEQEKLFF
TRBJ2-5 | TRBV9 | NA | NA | TGTGCCAGCAGCGAAGAGGGGGCTAGCGCCTACCAAGAGACCCAGTACTTC | CASSEEGASAYQETQYF
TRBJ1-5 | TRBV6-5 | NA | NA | TGTGCCAGCAGTTATGGGTACAATCAGCCCCAGCATTTT | CASSYGYNQPQHF
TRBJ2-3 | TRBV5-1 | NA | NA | TGCGCCAGCAGCTTGGTGAGCGGTTTCACAGATACGCAGTATTTT | CASSLVSGFTDTQYF
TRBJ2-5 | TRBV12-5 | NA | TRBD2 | TGTGCTAGTGGGCGAACCGACTATCCGGGACTAGGTAAAGAGACCCAGTACTTC | CASGRTDYPGLGKETQYF
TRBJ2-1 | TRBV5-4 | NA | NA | TGTGCCAGCAGCTTTGGGGGTGAGCAGTTCTTC | CASSFGGEQFF
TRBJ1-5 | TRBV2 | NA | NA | TGTGCCAGCAGTAAGGGACGGTCGTCGGGCAATCAGCCCCAGCATTTT | CASSKGRSSGNQPQHF
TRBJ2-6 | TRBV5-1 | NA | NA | TGCGCCAGCAGCCCCGGACCGACTGGGGCCAACGTCCTGACTTTC | CASSPGPTGANVLTF
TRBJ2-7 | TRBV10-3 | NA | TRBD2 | TGTGCCATCAGTGCGGGGGGACGCTACGAGCAGTACTTC | CAISAGGRYEQYF
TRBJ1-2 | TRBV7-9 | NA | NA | TGTGCCAGCAGATCAGGACCTTATGGCTACACCTTC | CASRSGPYGYTF
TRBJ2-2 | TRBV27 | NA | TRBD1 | TGTGCCAGCAGTTTATCGATCGCATTCCAGGGGGCGGACGGGGAGCTGTTTTTT | CASSLSIAFQGADGELFF
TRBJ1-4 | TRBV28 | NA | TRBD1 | TGTGCCAGCAGTTTAGACCTAGGACAGGATAATGAAAAACTGTTTTTT | CASSLDLGQDNEKLFF
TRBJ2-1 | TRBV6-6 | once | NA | TGTGCCAGCAGTTACTCAGGACGGAATGAGCAGTTCTTC | CASSYSGRNEQFF
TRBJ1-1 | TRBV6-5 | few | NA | TGTGCCAGCAGTTACTTGGGTGACACTGAAGCTTTCTTT | CASSYLGDTEAFF
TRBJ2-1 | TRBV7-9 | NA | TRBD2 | TGTGCCAGCAGCCTACCACTAGCGAAGGGCTCCTACAATGAGCAGTTCTTC | CASSLPLAKGSYNEQFF
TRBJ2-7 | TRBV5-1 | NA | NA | TGCGCCAGCAGCGCGGGACTTGAGAACTACGAGCAGTACTTC | CASSAGLENYEQYF
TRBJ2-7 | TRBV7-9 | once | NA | TGTGCCAGCAGCTTAGGTCGAACGGGCGAGCAGTACTTC | CASSLGRTGEQYF
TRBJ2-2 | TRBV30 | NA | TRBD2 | TGTGCCTGGGAACGGGGGGGCGCGAACACCGGGGAGCTGTTTTTT | CAWERGGANTGELFF
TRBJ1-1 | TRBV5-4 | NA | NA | TGTGCCAGCAGCTTGGATTCTGAAGCTTTCTTT | CASSLDSEAFF
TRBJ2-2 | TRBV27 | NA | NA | TGTGCCAGCAGTTCACCCGCCCGAGAAAGGACCGGGGAGCTGTTTTTT | CASSSPARERTGELFF
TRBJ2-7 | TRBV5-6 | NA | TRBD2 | TGTGCCAGCAGCCGCGGACTAGCGGCAACCTACGAGCAGTACTTC | CASSRGLAATYEQYF
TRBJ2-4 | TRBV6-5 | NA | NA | TGTGCCAGCGGCCAACCCGGCCTAGCCAAAAACATTCAGTACTTC | CASGQPGLAKNIQYF
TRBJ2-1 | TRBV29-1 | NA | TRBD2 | TGCAGCGTTGCTGGCCTAGCGGGTTACAATGAGCAGTTCTTC | CSVAGLAGYNEQFF
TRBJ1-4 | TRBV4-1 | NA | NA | TGCGCCAGCAGCCAGGAACGAATCGATACAGGGTCGACTAATGAAAAACTGTTTTTT | CASSQERIDTGSTNEKLFF
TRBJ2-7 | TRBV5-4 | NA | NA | TGTGCCAGCAGCTTGGAGGGAGGTGGTCCCTACGAGCAGTACTTC | CASSLEGGGPYEQYF
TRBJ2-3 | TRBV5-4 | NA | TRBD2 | TGTGCCAGCACCTCACTAGCGGGAAGCACAGATACGCAGTATTTT | CASTSLAGSTDTQYF
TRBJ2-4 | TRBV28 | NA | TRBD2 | TGTGCCAGCAAAAGGTGGGGAGGGAAAAACATTCAGTACTTC | CASKRWGGKNIQYF
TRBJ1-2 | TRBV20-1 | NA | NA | TGCAGTGCTAGTTATGGGACCTTC | CSASYGTF
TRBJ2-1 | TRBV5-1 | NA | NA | TGCGCCAGCAGCCCGTCGATGACGCCCCATGAGCAGTTCTTC | CASSPSMTPHEQFF
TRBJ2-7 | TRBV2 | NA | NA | TGTGCCAGCAGTGTCCTATCTTACGAGCAGTACTTC | CASSVLSYEQYF
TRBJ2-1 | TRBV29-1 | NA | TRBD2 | TGCAGCGTTGAAGATCTAGCGGGTAATGAGCAGTTCTTC | CSVEDLAGNEQFF
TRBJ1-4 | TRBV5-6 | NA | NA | TGTGCCAGCAGCTCCGGGGCGAGGCGGGAAAAACTGTTTTTT | CASSSGARREKLFF
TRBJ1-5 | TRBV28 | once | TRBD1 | TGTGCCAGCTCCATACCAGGGGGGCGCGGTCAGCCCCAGCATTTT | CASSIPGGRGQPQHF
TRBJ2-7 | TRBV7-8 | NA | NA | TGTGCCAGCAGCCTCGAGAGGGGGGGAATTACCTACGAGCAGTACTTC | CASSLERGGITYEQYF
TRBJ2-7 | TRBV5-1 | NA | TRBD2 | TGCGCCAGCAGTGAAGCGGGAGGGTTCTACGAGCAGTACTTC | CASSEAGGFYEQYF
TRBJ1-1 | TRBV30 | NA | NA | TGTGCCTGGAGTGTAGGGCAGGGTGACACTGAAGCTTTCTTT | CAWSVGQGDTEAFF
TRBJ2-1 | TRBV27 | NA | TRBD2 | TGTGCCAGCAGTTTATCGATGCGCGGGAGGGCTTCCAACAATGAGCAGTTCTTC | CASSLSMRGRASNNEQFF
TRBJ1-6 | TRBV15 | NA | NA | TGTGCCACCAGCAGACGGACAAGTGATAATTCACCCCTCCACTTT | CATSRRTSDNSPLHF
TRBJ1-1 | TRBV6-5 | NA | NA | TGTGCCAGCAGTCGCCCGGGGACTGAAGCTTTCTTT | CASSRPGTEAFF